The T cell receptor (beta chain) under discussion was sequenced for a study of blood T cell repertoires in COVID-19. As for the study in general: Collection of acute and convalescent COVID-19 samples took place in the United States, Italy and Spain. Sources were T cells, B-cell-depleted T cells, or PBMCs; the material itself was cDNA or gDNA.

The CDR3 is 13 amino acids. V was shortened by 6 bases and J by 2 bases, with 11 bases between the two germline ends. Repertoires were generated with immunoSEQ multiplex PCR, while TCRdb's copy carries only in-frame clones and drops some. The sample has tens of thousands of clones, roughly 78% seen once. The TCR originated in a woman between 65 and 79 years old with acute or convalescent COVID-19. This sequence joins TRBV12-3 or TRBV12-4 and TRBJ2-7, with D maybe TRBD2 (6 bases). The sample taken for sequencing was peripheral blood. The CDR3 DNA reads as TGTGCCAGCAGGCGGGACTCAACCTACGAGCAGTACTTC. Protein product: CASRRDSTYEQYF.